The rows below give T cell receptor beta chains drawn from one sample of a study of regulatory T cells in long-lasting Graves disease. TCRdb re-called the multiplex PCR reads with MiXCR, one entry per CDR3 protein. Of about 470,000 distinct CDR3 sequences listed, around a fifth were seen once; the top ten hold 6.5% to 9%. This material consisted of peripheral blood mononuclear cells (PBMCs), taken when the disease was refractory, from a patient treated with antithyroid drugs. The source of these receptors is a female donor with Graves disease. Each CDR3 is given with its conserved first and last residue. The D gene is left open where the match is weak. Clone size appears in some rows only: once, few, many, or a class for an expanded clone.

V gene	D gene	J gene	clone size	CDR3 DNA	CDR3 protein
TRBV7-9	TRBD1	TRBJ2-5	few	TGTGCCAGCAGCGGCGACAGGGGGCACGAGACCCAGTACTTC	CASSGDRGHETQYF
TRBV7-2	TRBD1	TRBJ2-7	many	TGTGCCAGCAGCGTCTACGGGACAGGTATCGAGCAGTACTTC	CASSVYGTGIEQYF
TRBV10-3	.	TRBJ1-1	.	TGTGCCCACGGCGGCAGGGCCACTGAAGCTTTCTTT	CAHGGRATEAFF
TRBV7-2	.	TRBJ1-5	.	TGTGCCAGCAGCCCACCTCCTGATTACTATAGCAATCAGCCCCAGCATTTT	CASSPPPDYYSNQPQHF
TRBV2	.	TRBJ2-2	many	TGTGCCAGCAGAACGACAGCGAACACCGGGGAGCTGTTTTTT	CASRTTANTGELFF
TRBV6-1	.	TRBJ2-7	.	TGTGCCAGCAGGAAGGGACTCCCGTACGAGCAGTACTTC	CASRKGLPYEQYF
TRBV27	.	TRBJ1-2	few	TGTGCCAGCACCTCGGGGACGGGTAACTATGGCTACACCTTC	CASTSGTGNYGYTF
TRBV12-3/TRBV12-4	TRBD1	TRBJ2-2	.	TGTGCCAGCAGTACGACAGGGACCGGGGAGCTGTTTTTT	CASSTTGTGELFF
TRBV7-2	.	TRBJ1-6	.	TGTGCCAGCAGCCCCGGACCCGGGAGTAATTCACCCCTCCACTTT	CASSPGPGSNSPLHF
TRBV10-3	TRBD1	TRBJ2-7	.	TGTGCCATCCGTGAGGGGGACAGAACCTACGAGCAGTACTTC	CAIREGDRTYEQYF
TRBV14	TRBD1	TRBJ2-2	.	TGTGCCAGCAGTCGTCCCGGGACAGGGGGCGGGGAGCTGTTTTTT	CASSRPGTGGGELFF
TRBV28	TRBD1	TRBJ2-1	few	TGTGCCAGCAGTTTTTTTCGGGGACAGGTTATCAATGAGCAGTTCTTC	CASSFFRGQVINEQFF
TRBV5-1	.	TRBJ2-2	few	TGCGCCAGCAGGCCCCAGGGGATTAACACCGGGGAGCTGTTTTTT	CASRPQGINTGELFF
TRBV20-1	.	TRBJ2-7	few	TGCAGTGCTAGAGGCGACAGCTTGAACGAGCAGTACTTC	CSARGDSLNEQYF
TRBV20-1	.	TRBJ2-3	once	TGCAGTGCTCAACAGGGGGGGAGCACAGATACGCAGTATTTT	CSAQQGGSTDTQYF
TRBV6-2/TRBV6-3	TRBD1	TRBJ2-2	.	TGTGCCAGCAGAACGACAGGGGGCGAAGGAACCGGGGAGCTGTTTTTT	CASRTTGGEGTGELFF
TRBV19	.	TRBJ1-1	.	TGTGCCAGTCAGTCGACCCTGAACACTGAAGCTTTCTTT	CASQSTLNTEAFF
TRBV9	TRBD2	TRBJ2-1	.	TGTGCCAGCAGCGAAGGACTAGCGGCAAACAATGAGCAGTTCTTC	CASSEGLAANNEQFF
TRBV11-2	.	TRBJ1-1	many	TGTGCCAGCAGCTTAGAAAGGGATGAAGCTTTCTTT	CASSLERDEAFF
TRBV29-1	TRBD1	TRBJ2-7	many	TGCAGCGTTGAAGATCAAACAGGGGAATCCTACGAGCAGTACTTC	CSVEDQTGESYEQYF
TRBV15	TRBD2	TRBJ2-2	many	TGTGCCACCGCGACTAGCGGGAGATCGGTCGGGGAGCTGTTTTTT	CATATSGRSVGELFF
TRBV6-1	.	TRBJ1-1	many	TGTGCCAGCATCCATGACCGGACAGCAATGAACACTGAAGCTTTCTTT	CASIHDRTAMNTEAFF
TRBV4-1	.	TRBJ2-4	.	TGCGCCAGCAGCGTCGGACTCCTCGGAGGTGGTAAAAACATTCAGTACTTC	CASSVGLLGGGKNIQYF
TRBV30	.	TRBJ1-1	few	TGTGCCTGGAGGCCAGTCGGCTCCCACACTGAAGCTTTCTTT	CAWRPVGSHTEAFF
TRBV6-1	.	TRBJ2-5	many	TGTGCCAGCAGTGAGTTGGGGGGTCGGGAGACCCAGTACTTC	CASSELGGRETQYF
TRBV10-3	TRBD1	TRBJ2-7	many	TGTGCCATCAGTGAGTCCTCGACAGGGAAACCCTACGAGCAGTACTTC	CAISESSTGKPYEQYF
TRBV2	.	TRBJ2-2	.	TGTGCCTCCCGAGGGGGGGTTGCCGGGGAGCTGTTTTTT	CASRGGVAGELFF
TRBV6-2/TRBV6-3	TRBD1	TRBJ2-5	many	TGTGCCAGCAGTTGGACAGGGGGCAGGGGGACCCAGTACTTC	CASSWTGGRGTQYF
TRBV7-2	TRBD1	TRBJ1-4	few	TGTGCCAGCAGCCATTCTACAGGGGCGAACGAAAAACTGTTTTTT	CASSHSTGANEKLFF
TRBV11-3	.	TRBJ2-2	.	TGTGCCAGCAGTTGGGGGGGCACGAACACCGGGGAGCTGTTTTTC	CASSWGGTNTGELFF
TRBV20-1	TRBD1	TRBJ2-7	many	TGCAGTGCAATTATGGGACAGAGCATCTCCTACGAGCAGTACTTC	CSAIMGQSISYEQYF
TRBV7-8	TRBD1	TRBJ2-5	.	TGTGCCAGCAGCTCCTACAGGGGGCGGCAAGAGACCCAGTACTTC	CASSSYRGRQETQYF
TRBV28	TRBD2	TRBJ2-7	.	TGCGCCAGCAGCTTGGCCGGGGGGGCCCACGAGCAGTACTTC	CASSLAGGAHEQYF
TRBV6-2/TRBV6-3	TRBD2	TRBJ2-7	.	TGTGCCAGCAGGGCCCTCTCTGCGGGAGGGTCCTACGAGCAGTACTTC	CASRALSAGGSYEQYF
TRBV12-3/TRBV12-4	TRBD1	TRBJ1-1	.	TGTGCCAGCAGGGCAGGGGGCGAGGGCACTGAAGCTTTCTTT	CASRAGGEGTEAFF
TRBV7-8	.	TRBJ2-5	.	TGTGCCAGCAGCTTAGAGCCCTCGGGGGCAGGGGAGGAGACCCAGCACTTC	CASSLEPSGAGEETQHF
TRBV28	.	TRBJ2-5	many	TGTGCCAGCAGGGGGTGGGGGCGCCGGGGACAAGAGACCCAGTACTTC	CASRGWGRRGQETQYF
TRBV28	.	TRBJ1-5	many	TGTGCCAGCAGATACCCCTCCGCCGACAATCAGCCCCAGCATTTT	CASRYPSADNQPQHF
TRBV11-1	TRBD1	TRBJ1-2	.	TGTGCCAGCAGCTCTGACCCGGGACAGGGGGCCGGTGGCTACACCTTC	CASSSDPGQGAGGYTF
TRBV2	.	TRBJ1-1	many	TGTGCCAGCAGGTCCCCCTTTTACACCTACCAAAAAGGGAACACTGAAGCTTTCTTT	CASRSPFYTYQKGNTEAFF
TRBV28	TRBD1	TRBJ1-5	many	TGTGCCAGCGTAAAAGGACAGGGCTTTCAGCCCCAGCATTTT	CASVKGQGFQPQHF
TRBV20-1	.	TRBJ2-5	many	TGCAGTGCTAGAGGACGTCAGGGTGACCAAGAGACCCAGTACTTC	CSARGRQGDQETQYF
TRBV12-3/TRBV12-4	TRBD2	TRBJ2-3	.	TGTGCCAGCAGCCGAGCGGGAGGGAGCACAGATACGCAGTATTTT	CASSRAGGSTDTQYF
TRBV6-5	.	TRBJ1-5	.	TGTGCCAGCAGTTACTCGGGGTTAAGCAATCAGCCCCAGCATTTT	CASSYSGLSNQPQHF
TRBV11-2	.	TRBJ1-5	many	TGTGCCAGCAGCTTAGATCTAGTGGGGATTCAGCCCCAGCATTTT	CASSLDLVGIQPQHF
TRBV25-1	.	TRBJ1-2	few	TGTGCCTCCGGAGGGGTCACGGAGGACTATGGCTACACCTTC	CASGGVTEDYGYTF
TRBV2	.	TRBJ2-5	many	TGTGCCAGCAGGGTAATAGCAGAGACCCAGTACTTC	CASRVIAETQYF
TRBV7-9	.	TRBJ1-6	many	TGTGCCAGCTTCGGAGGGGGGTATAATTCACCCCTCCACTTT	CASFGGGYNSPLHF
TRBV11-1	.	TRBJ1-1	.	TGTGCCAGCAGCGTAGGGGGGGGGGCGAGACCCGACACTGAAGCTTTCTTT	CASSVGGGARPDTEAFF
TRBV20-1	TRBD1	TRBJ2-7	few	TGCAGTGCTACCCCGACAGGGATTGAGGTCTACGAGCAGTACTTC	CSATPTGIEVYEQYF
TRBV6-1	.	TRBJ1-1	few	TGTGCCAGCATTATGACCGGGAACACTGAAGCTTTCTTT	CASIMTGNTEAFF